This T cell receptor (beta chain) was captured by sequencing in a study of T cell responses to AZD1222 COVID-19 vaccine. Data came from immunoSEQ multiplex PCR; TCRdb stores just in-frame clones and leaves some out. The sample carries roughly 42,000 clones, 80% recorded once. Trimming cost V 3 bases and J 2 bases; bases outside gene matches: 6. The CDR3 is made up of 15 amino acids. Germline V lookup: CDR1 LNHDA, CDR2 SQIVND (reference sequence). This sequence was found in an adult in good health. The chain has TRBV19 and TRBJ1-1; TRBD1 matches at 7 bases. Here the sequenced sample was peripheral blood, taken on day 0 of AZD1222 vaccination. The chain's CDR3 is CASSIIRTGNTEAFF. CDR3 nucleotides: TGTGCCAGTAGTATTATCCGGACAGGAAACACTGAAGCTTTCTTT.